Below are 25 T cell receptor beta chains sequenced from a single sample in a study of shared clonotypes between healthy human individuals. Using immunoSEQ multiplex PCR, the repertoire was profiled, and TCRdb retains in-frame clones only, with some absent. This table holds about 680,000 clones, roughly nine tenths found once. Terminally differentiated effector memory CD45RA+ cells were left out of the naive CD8 fraction, which was CD45RO-negative and positively selected for CCR7. Material for sequencing was naive CD8+ T cells sorted from blood. The receptors shown here come from a man aged 30-40 years in good health.

The rearrangement joins TRBV7-9 to TRBJ1-4; weak D call: TRBD1 (6 bases). Germline loops: CDR1 SEHNR, CDR2 FQNEAQ (reference sequence). The length of the CDR3 is 15 residues. The ends were cut back, 5 bases at V and 7 bases at J, with 17 bases in the middle. This CDR3 reads CASSPKTGAPEKLFF. In DNA, the CDR3 is TGTGCCAGCAGCCCTAAGACAGGTGCTCCTGAAAAACTGTTTTTT.

This chain joins TRBV11-2 and TRBJ1-1, with a tentative D call TRBD1 (5 bases). The ends were cut back, 6 bases at V and 4 bases at J, with 18 bases in the middle. Germline V lookup: CDR1 SGHAT, CDR2 FQNNGV. CDR3 length: 15 residues. CDR3 loop: CASSLKRGVATEAFF. Here the CDR3 DNA reads TGTGCCAGCAGTTTGAAACGGGGGGTGGCCACTGAAGCTTTCTTT.

As to this clone: Other DNA sequences in the same sample also yield this CDR3. In DNA, the CDR3 is TGCAGCGTTGTGGGACAAGGGAACACTGAAGCTTTCTTT. It translates to CSVVGQGNTEAFF. This chain joins TRBV29-1 and TRBJ1-1; tentatively, D is TRBD1 (6 bases). V was clipped by 4 bases and J by 1 base, with 10 bases between them. Germline V gives CDR1 SQVTM, CDR2 ANQGSEA. The CDR3 contains 13 residues.

The chain has TRBV6-1 and TRBJ1-1, with 7 bases matching TRBD1. CDR1 is MNHNS, CDR2 SASEGT, per germline. This CDR3 is 16 amino acids long. The ends lost 0 bases at V and 2 bases at J; junction bases unmatched: 6. The CDR3 region is CASSEAPGQVNTEAFF. For the CDR3, the DNA is TGTGCCAGCAGTGAAGCCCCTGGACAGGTCAACACTGAAGCTTTCTTT.

J is TRBJ1-1 and V is TRBV11-2; D is unclear. Trimming took off 2 bases at V and 1 base at J, with 5 bases between the two ends. The CDR3 consists of 13 residues. Germline loops: CDR1 SGHAT, CDR2 FQNNGV. The CDR3 loop reads CASSLYGNTEAFF. CDR3 coding DNA: TGTGCCAGCAGCTTATATGGGAACACTGAAGCTTTCTTT.

This chain connects TRBV5-3 to TRBJ2-7; 10 bases fit TRBD1. TRBV5-3 is an ORF, and what it does is uncertain. The J segment lost 6 bases and the V segment lost 3 bases, leaving 6 bases of the junction unmatched. The CDR3 extends over 14 amino acids. CDR3 sequence: CARSWDRGHLEQYF. In nucleotides, the CDR3 is TGTGCCAGAAGCTGGGACAGGGGCCATCTCGAGCAGTACTTC.

V and J are TRBV9 and TRBJ2-1; 9 bases align to TRBD2. Looked up from germline, CDR1 is SGDLS and CDR2 is YYNGEE. The CDR3 covers 16 residues. With V trimmed by 3 bases and J by 0 bases, 4 bases remained unmatched. The CDR3 here is CASSAQREASYNEQFF. CDR3 in DNA: TGTGCCAGCAGCGCCCAGCGGGAGGCCTCCTACAATGAGCAGTTCTTC.

V and J are TRBV7-9 and TRBJ2-7; D is perhaps TRBD1 (6 bases). V lost 2 bases, J lost 5 bases, and 7 bases lay in between. CDR1 is SEHNR, CDR2 FQNEAQ, per germline (reference sequence). The CDR3 is made up of 12 amino acids. DNA for the CDR3: TGTGCCAGCAGCTTATCAGGGGACGAGCAGTACTTC. Its protein is CASSLSGDEQYF.

The CDR3 DNA sequence: TGTGCCAGCAGCCAAGAGAGGACAGTAGGAGCTGAAGCTTTCTTT. Translated: CASSQERTVGAEAFF. This sequence joins TRBV4-2 and TRBJ1-1; D perhaps matches TRBD1 (6 bases). Germline assignment: CDR1 LGHNA and CDR2 YNFKEQ. Trimming took off 0 bases at V and 6 bases at J, with 14 bases between the two ends. CDR3 length: 15 amino acids.

The chain employs TRBV30 and TRBJ1-5; 9 positions match TRBD1. The CDR3 has 15 residues. V lost 3 bases and J lost 0; bases outside the gene matches: 3. The germline V gene encodes CDR1 GTSNPN and CDR2 SVGIG (reference sequence). For the CDR3, the DNA is TGTGCCTGGAGCCCGGGACAGGGTAGCAATCAGCCCCAGCATTTT. Its protein product is CAWSPGQGSNQPQHF.

This chain joins TRBV7-6 and TRBJ1-1; the D gene is possibly TRBD1 (6 bases). Deletions cut 2 bases from V and 8 bases from J, with 12 bases between. There are 13 residues in the CDR3. Germline CDR1 and CDR2: SGHVS and FNYEAQ. DNA of the CDR3: TGTGCCAGCAGCTTATTGGACAGCACCGAAGCTTTCTTT. It is translated as CASSLLDSTEAFF.

The J gene is TRBJ1-4, the V gene TRBV7-9, with 9 bases identical to TRBD1. The V gene end was trimmed by 1 base and the J gene end by 8 bases; junction bases not matched to a gene: 5. Germline V gene lookup returns CDR1 SEHNR and CDR2 FQNEAQ (reference sequence). This CDR3 contains 15 residues. The chain's CDR3 is CASSLVDRGVEKLFF. The CDR3 DNA follows: TGTGCCAGCAGCTTAGTCGACAGGGGGGTGGAAAAACTGTTTTTT.

This clone was counted a single time. Additional DNA sequences in this sample encode the identical CDR3. This chain links TRBV7-9 with TRBJ2-5, with D unclear. Germline values: CDR1 SEHNR, CDR2 FQNEAQ (reference sequence). The CDR3 contains 14 residues. The germline V and J ends were trimmed by 1 base and 2 bases, with 8 bases remaining between them. CDR3 residues: CASSLVRSQETQYF. CDR3 bases: TGTGCCAGCAGCTTAGTCCGATCTCAAGAGACCCAGTACTTC. The variable domain in full, completed from reference TRBV7-9 and TRBJ2-5, reads DTGVSQNPRHKITKRGQNVTFRCDPISEHNRLYWYRQTLGQGPEFLTYFQNEAQLEKSRLLSDRFSAERPKGSFSTLEIQRTEQGDSAMYLCASSLVRSQETQYFGPGTRLLVL.

This clone was found a few times. The chain has TRBV7-9 and TRBJ2-2, with TRBD1 matching 7 bases. Unmatched junction bases numbered 9, after V lost 4 bases and J lost 1 base. CDR1 and CDR2 (germline): SEHNR, FQNEAQ (reference sequence). The CDR3 has 17 amino acids. CDR3 amino acids: CASSSRDSQRNTGELFF. The CDR3 nucleotides are TGTGCCAGCAGCTCCCGGGACAGCCAAAGGAACACCGGGGAGCTGTTTTTT.

The chain is built from TRBV28 and TRBJ2-3; 8 bases map to TRBD2. Trimming at V came to 1 base and at J to 2 bases, leaving 8 bases not matched to a gene. CDR1 and CDR2 from the germline V gene are MDHEN and SYDVKM. There are 17 residues in the CDR3. The CDR3 nucleotides are TGTGCCAGCAGTTTATCCCAGACTAGCGCAGACACAGATACGCAGTATTTT. This encodes CASSLSQTSADTDTQYF.

The table lists this clone with a count of one. The J gene is TRBJ2-1, the V gene TRBV9; D is uncertain. V was clipped by 3 bases and J by 14 bases, with 12 bases between them. Germline CDR1 SGDLS, CDR2 YYNGEE. The CDR3 contains 11 residues. The CDR3 here is CASSASQVKFF. In nucleotides, the CDR3 is TGTGCCAGCAGCGCTTCTCAGGTGAAGTTCTTC.

The V gene is TRBV9, the J gene TRBJ2-7, with D perhaps matching TRBD2 (5 bases). V dropped 4 bases and J dropped 2 bases, with 13 bases sitting between them. There are 14 residues in the CDR3. CDR1 and CDR2 from the germline V gene are SGDLS and YYNGEE. CDR3 amino acids: CASSTGGSTYEQYF. As DNA, the CDR3 is TGTGCCAGCAGCACCGGAGGATCGACCTACGAGCAGTACTTC.

The gene calls are TRBV7-9 and TRBJ1-5; D is uncertain. The CDR3 runs 14 residues. V was trimmed by 5 bases and J by 7 bases, leaving 15 bases between them. Germline V gene sequence: CDR1 SEHNR, CDR2 FQNEAQ (reference sequence). The CDR3: CASSPRAEGQPQHF. The CDR3 DNA reads TGTGCCAGCAGCCCTCGGGCCGAGGGACAGCCCCAGCATTTT.

V gene TRBV7-9 combines with J gene TRBJ2-1, with 16 bases lining up with TRBD2. Trimming removed 5 bases from V and 7 bases from J; junction bases left unmatched: 5. The CDR3 is made up of 16 amino acids. CDR1 SEHNR and CDR2 FQNEAQ come from the germline V gene (reference sequence). Here the CDR3 reads CASSTPGLAGGNEQFF. DNA for the CDR3: TGTGCCAGCAGCACACCGGGACTAGCGGGAGGGAATGAGCAGTTCTTC.

This chain links TRBV11-2 with TRBJ2-7; 9 nucleotides align to TRBD2. Germline loops: CDR1 SGHAT, CDR2 FQNNGV. With 1 base clipped from V and 3 bases from J, the junction kept 4 bases outside the gene matches. This CDR3 has 15 residues. CDR3 in DNA: TGTGCCAGCAGCTTAGTGGCGGGAGGGAACTACGAGCAGTACTTC. Translation gives CASSLVAGGNYEQYF.

The chain combines TRBV11-1 with TRBJ1-5; D is unclear. Germline V gene data show CDR1 as SGHAT and CDR2 as FQDESV (reference sequence). The CDR3 has 12 residues. V was cut by 1 base and J by 4 bases, with 2 bases left in between. The CDR3 sequence is CASSLGNQPQHF. The DNA of the CDR3 is TGTGCCAGCAGCTTAGGAAATCAGCCCCAGCATTTT.

The genes are TRBV28 and TRBJ1-2; 7 bases align to TRBD1. Germline loops: CDR1 MDHEN, CDR2 SYDVKM. The trim removed 3 bases at V and 4 bases at J, leaving 2 bases unmatched. The CDR3 totals 13 residues. The CDR3 sequence: CASSFGTVYGYTF. CDR3 coding DNA: TGTGCCAGCAGTTTCGGGACAGTCTATGGCTACACCTTC.

In the case of this clone: Other DNA sequences in the sample encode the same CDR3. The chain joins TRBV4-3 to TRBJ1-1, with D possibly being TRBD1 (5 bases). The CDR3 totals 16 residues. The germline CDR1 and CDR2 sequences are LGHNA and YSLEER. Trimming removed 1 base from V and 1 base from J, with 13 bases in between. As DNA, the CDR3 is TGCGCCAGCAGCCAAGGATCGAGGGGCAGGAACACTGAAGCTTTCTTT. Its protein is CASSQGSRGRNTEAFF.

The CDR3 loop reads CSARSTSGRTVDTQYF. The CDR3 DNA reads as TGCAGCGCCCGAAGTACTAGCGGGAGGACCGTAGATACGCAGTATTTT. The V and J genes are TRBV29-1 and TRBJ2-3, with 12 bases fitting TRBD2. The CDR3 is 16 amino acids. Per the germline V gene, CDR1 is SQVTM and CDR2 is ANQGSEA. J lost 5 bases, V lost 7 bases, and 13 bases had no gene match.

The J gene is TRBJ2-1, the V gene TRBV7-9, with D perhaps assigned TRBD1 or TRBD2 (5 bases each). V gave up 5 bases and J gave up 10 bases, with 18 bases separating them. CDR3 length: 14 residues. Germline V CDR1 and CDR2: SEHNR, FQNEAQ (reference sequence). Here the CDR3 DNA reads TGTGCCAGCAGCCAGGGACCCTTGCTGGAAGAGCAGTTCTTC. It yields the protein CASSQGPLLEEQFF.